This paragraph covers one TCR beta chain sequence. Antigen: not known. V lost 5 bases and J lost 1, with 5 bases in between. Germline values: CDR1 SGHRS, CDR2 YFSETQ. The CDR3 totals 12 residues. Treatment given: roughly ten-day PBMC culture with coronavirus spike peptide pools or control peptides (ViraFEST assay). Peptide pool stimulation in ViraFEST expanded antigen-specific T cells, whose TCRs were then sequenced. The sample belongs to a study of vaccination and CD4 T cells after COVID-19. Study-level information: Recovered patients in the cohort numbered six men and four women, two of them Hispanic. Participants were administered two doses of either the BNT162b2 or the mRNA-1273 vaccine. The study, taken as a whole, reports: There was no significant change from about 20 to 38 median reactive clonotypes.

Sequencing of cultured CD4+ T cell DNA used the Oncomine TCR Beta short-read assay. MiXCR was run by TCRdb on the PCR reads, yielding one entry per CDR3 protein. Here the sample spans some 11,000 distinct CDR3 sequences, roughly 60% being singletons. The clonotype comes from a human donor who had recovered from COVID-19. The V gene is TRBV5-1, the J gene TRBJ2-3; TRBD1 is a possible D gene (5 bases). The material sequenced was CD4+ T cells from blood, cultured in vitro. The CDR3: CASRQGTDTQYF. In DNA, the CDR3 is TGCGCCAGCAGACAGGGCACAGATACGCAGTATTTT.